The table lists the clone carrying this TCR beta chain with a few counts. Its antigen is unidentified. This entry is derived from a study of T cell repertoires in cytomegalovirus infection. Overall study results and limits: Cumulative frequency of public TCR beta families picked out carriers of CMV plus the relevant HLA.

Trimming took off 7 bases at V and 0 bases at J, with 22 bases between the two ends. CDR1 is MNHNS and CDR2 is SASEGT in the germline V gene. The CDR3 sequence is 18 residues long. A single record per CDR3 protein comes from TCRdb applying MiXCR to the reads. Here the sample spans approximately 170,000 distinct CDR3 sequences, roughly 17% being singletons. The sample was CD8+ T cells from PBMCs. The sequence derives from a human donor in good health (CMV status not recorded). Some clones in this sample may be carry-over from other donors' samples. The chain uses TRBV6-1 and TRBJ2-1, with TRBD2 as a possible D gene (7 bases). The CDR3 loop is CASMGAGVDASSYNEQFF. The CDR3 nucleotides are TGTGCCAGCATGGGGGCGGGAGTGGATGCGAGCTCCTACAATGAGCAGTTCTTC.